This TCR beta chain appears in the sequencing data of a study of blood T cell repertoires in COVID-19. Study information: Both acute and convalescent COVID-19 samples were obtained from the United States, Italy and Spain. In each case, the material was cDNA or gDNA derived from T cells, B-cell-depleted T cells, or PBMCs.

Seattle patient enrollment occurred during active infection, with longitudinal follow-up thereafter. Trimming took 3 bases from V and 3 from J; bases not matched to a gene: 7. Germline CDR1 and CDR2: SGHTA and FQGNSA. CDR3 size: 15 residues. Per the study methods: Amplification of reference gene primers was used by the study to estimate nucleated cell counts. Measured with immunoSEQ multiplex PCR; TCRdb has only the in-frame clones, and not every one. The DNA was the basis for D and trimming; V, J and clone size are from that table. The data show over 150,000 clones, with roughly 81% seen just once and under 3.5% held by the top ten.

The V call is TRBV7-2, the J call TRBJ2-7; 8 bases line up with TRBD1. This clonotype was obtained from a woman of 80 years or more with COVID-19, enrolled during active disease. The sample consisted of peripheral blood. The CDR3 protein is CASSFYGQGFYEQYF. DNA for the CDR3: TGTGCCAGCAGCTTCTATGGACAGGGATTCTACGAGCAGTACTTC.